This TCR beta chain appears in the sequencing data of a study of T cells in Graves' hyperthyroidism and ophthalmopathy. Across the study: Sampling of peripheral blood happened at initial diagnosis, prior to any treatment.

This clonotype has more than one count but fewer than ten. The antigen remains unidentified. Trimming removed 1 base from V and 5 bases from J, with 14 bases in between. The CDR3 loop spans 15 amino acids. CDR1 MNHNS and CDR2 SASEGT come from the germline V gene. General study points: Blood also contained most expanded thyroid clonotypes above 0.001.

Amplification targeted TCR beta CDR3 regions from RNA transcripts. A set of HTBI primers served as the primers for a first-round RT-PCR of the TCR CDR3. TCRdb re-called the multiplex PCR reads through MiXCR, storing one row per CDR3 protein. The sample lists around 210,000 distinct CDR3 sequences, about 17% occurring once. The receptor comes from a woman in her 50s with Graves' hyperthyroidism. Sequenced: blood. The chain is built from TRBV6-1 and TRBJ2-5, with TRBD2 as a possible D gene (5 bases). The CDR3 reads CASSEVASRRETQYF. CDR3 nucleotides: TGTGCCAGCAGTGAAGTGGCTAGCCGGAGGGAGACCCAGTACTTC.